Given below is one TCR beta chain in context. Here immunoSEQ multiplex PCR was the method, and the copy in TCRdb shows in-frame clones only, minus some. This sample yields roughly 110,000 clones, of which about 90% are seen a single time; 8% to 10% belongs to the top ten. The CDR3 extends over 14 amino acids. CDR1 is ENHRY, CDR2 SYGVKD, per germline. V was pared by 3 bases and J by 7 bases, with 15 bases between. The data belong to a study of T cell responses to AZD1222 COVID-19 vaccine. The sample here was peripheral blood, taken 28 days after the second AZD1222 dose. This TCR derives from an adult who received the AZD1222 COVID-19 vaccine. The chain has TRBV10-3 and TRBJ1-1, with D possibly TRBD1 on 6 matching bases. The CDR3 sequence: CAISERGDVDEAFF. The DNA of the CDR3 is TGTGCCATCAGTGAAAGGGGGGATGTGGATGAAGCTTTCTTT.